The next 23 T cell receptor beta chains were all read from a single sample in a study of blood T cell repertoires in COVID-19. This table comes from immunoSEQ multiplex PCR, and its TCRdb copy is limited to in-frame clones, with some not included. Found here are around 70,000 clones, about 89% of them singletons; the top ten hold about 7.9%. Sequencing was done on a sample of peripheral blood. All receptors derive from a human donor in a cohort sampled during active COVID-19.

The chain is built from TRBV9 and TRBJ2-5; D might be TRBD1 (6 bases). CDR1 is SGDLS and CDR2 is YYNGEE in the germline V gene. Trimming took off 3 bases at V and 3 bases at J, with 9 bases between the two ends. The CDR3 length is 13 residues. The DNA for the CDR3 is TGTGCCAGCAGCGAGACAGGAGAAGAGACCCAGTACTTC. It is translated as CASSETGEETQYF. The whole variable domain, remainder taken from reference TRBV9 and TRBJ2-5, is DSGVTQTPKHLITATGQRVTLRCSPRSGDLSVYWYQQSLDQGLQFLIQYYNGEERAKGNILERFSAQQFPDLHSELNLSSLELGDSALYFCASSETGEETQYFGPGTRLLVL.

This chain joins TRBV6-5 and TRBJ2-1; D is ambiguous. The V end lost 7 bases, the J end lost 8 bases, and 18 bases lay between the germline ends. The CDR3 is 14 amino acids. Per germline, CDR1 MNHEY and CDR2 SVGAGI. The CDR3, as DNA: TGTGCCAGCATCTATGGCCTCCAGGTCGATGAGCAGTTCTTC. Translated, it gives CASIYGLQVDEQFF.

This chain uses TRBV6-5 with TRBJ1-2, with D hard to call. The CDR3 has 15 residues. Deletions cut 6 bases from V and 3 bases from J, with 17 bases between. CDR1 and CDR2 (germline): MNHEY, SVGAGI. CDR3 coding DNA: TGTGCCAGCAGAAAAACTAGGACGGCGGACTATGGCTACACCTTC. Its translation: CASRKTRTADYGYTF.

The rearrangement uses TRBV14 and TRBJ1-1; perhaps TRBD1 as D (5 bases). The CDR3 is 17 residues long. V lost 3 bases, J lost 3 bases, and 20 bases lay in between. Germline CDR1 is SGHDN and CDR2 is FVKESK. The DNA of the CDR3 is TGTGCCAGCAGCCACCGCGCGGGGCTCGGTGGGGACACTGAAGCTTTCTTT. This sequence encodes CASSHRAGLGGDTEAFF.

The chain links TRBV19 to TRBJ2-5; tentatively, D is TRBD1 (5 bases). V was trimmed by 3 bases and J by 4 bases, leaving 9 bases between them. Germline assignment: CDR1 LNHDA and CDR2 SQIVND (reference sequence). The CDR3 loop spans 13 amino acids. DNA for the CDR3: TGTGCCAGTAGTATGGGGCAGATAGAGACCCAGTACTTC. Amino acids: CASSMGQIETQYF.

The chain carries TRBV3-1 (or the pseudogene TRBV3-2) and TRBJ2-1; TRBD1 matches 8 bases. The CDR3 consists of 16 residues. The ends lost 1 base at V and 2 bases at J; junction bases unmatched: 4. Germline lookup yields CDR1 LGHDT and CDR2 YNNKEL (reference sequence). For the CDR3, the DNA is TGTGCCAGCAGCCAAGCGGACAGGGTTACCTACAATGAGCAGTTCTTC. Encoded protein: CASSQADRVTYNEQFF.

This sequence joins TRBV19 and TRBJ1-1; 8 bases fit TRBD1. In germline, CDR1 is LNHDA, CDR2 SQIVND (reference sequence). This CDR3 is built from 14 residues. The V segment lost 8 bases and the J segment 2 bases; nucleotides outside the gene matches: 7. This CDR3 is CASSGQDGNTEAFF. The CDR3 DNA is TGTGCCAGTTCGGGACAGGACGGAAACACTGAAGCTTTCTTT.

The chain joins TRBV19 to TRBJ2-7; 11 bases match TRBD1. Germline loops: CDR1 LNHDA, CDR2 SQIVND (reference sequence). The CDR3 has 16 amino acids. Trimming removed 5 bases from V and 4 bases from J; junction bases left unmatched: 10. The CDR3 loop is CASSRLPGQGGYEQYF. In DNA form, the CDR3 reads TGTGCCAGTAGTCGACTCCCGGGACAGGGGGGGTACGAGCAGTACTTC. Full variable domain (rest looked up from reference TRBV19 and TRBJ2-7): DGGITQSPKYLFRKEGQNVTLSCEQNLNHDAMYWYRQDPGQGLRLIYYSQIVNDFQKGDIAEGYSVSREKKESFPLTVTSAQKNPTAFYLCASSRLPGQGGYEQYFGPGTRLTVT.

The chain has TRBV5-1 and TRBJ2-1; D not certain. From germline, CDR1 is SGHRS and CDR2 YFSETQ. This CDR3 is 15 amino acids long. Trimming left V 1 base short and J 4 bases short, with 12 bases between. CDR3 nucleotide sequence: TGCGCCAGCAGCTTGACAAGCGCTGGGTACAATGAGCAGTTCTTC. Residues: CASSLTSAGYNEQFF.

The chain joins TRBV12-2 to TRBJ1-6. TRBV12-2 is described as a pseudogene. This CDR3 is built from 18 residues. This CDR3 reads CASRYPQTLGGNNSPLHF. The CDR3 nucleotides read TGTGCAAGTCGCTACCCACAGACCCTGGGCGGGAATAATTCACCCCTCCACTTT.

The V and J genes are TRBV7-2 and TRBJ2-3; maybe TRBD1 (5 bases). The CDR3 totals 13 residues. The germline gives CDR1 SGHTA, CDR2 FQGNSA. The V and J ends lost 3 bases and 4 bases respectively, with 8 bases between them. In DNA form, the CDR3 reads TGTGCCAGCAGCTTCAGGGTTGCAGATACGCAGTATTTT. Amino acid sequence: CASSFRVADTQYF.

To note about this clone: Different DNA sequences within this sample yield the same CDR3. The chain has TRBV27 and TRBJ2-7; TRBD1 agrees at 8 bases. CDR3 length: 15 amino acids. CDR1 is MNHEY, CDR2 SMNVEV, per germline (reference sequence). V gave up 6 bases and J gave up 2 bases; unmatched junction bases: 9. The CDR3 is CASSLTGTGTYEQYF. DNA for the CDR3: TGTGCCAGCAGCCTAACCGGGACAGGAACCTACGAGCAGTACTTC.

For the CDR3, the DNA is TGCGCCAGCAGCCAAGATAGGGGGTCAGATACGCAGTATTTT. Protein product: CASSQDRGSDTQYF. The V call is TRBV4-3, the J call TRBJ2-3; a weak D match, TRBD1 (6 bases). Germline V gene lookup returns CDR1 LGHNA and CDR2 YSLEER. The CDR3 extends over 14 amino acids. V lost 0 bases to trimming and J lost 4 bases, with 8 bases between them.

This chain uses TRBV6-6 with TRBJ2-4; 10 bases are a match to TRBD1. The length of the CDR3 is 15 residues. The junction had 4 bases not matched to a gene; V was cut back by 2 bases and J by 6 bases. Germline V gene sequence: CDR1 MNHNY, CDR2 SVGAGI (reference sequence). CDR3 protein: CASSYGTGVGNIQYF. CDR3 sequence (DNA): TGTGCCAGCAGTTACGGGACAGGGGTTGGAAACATTCAGTACTTC.

J is TRBJ1-2 and V is TRBV6-2 or TRBV6-3; the match to TRBD1 covers 10 bases. V lost 2 bases to trimming and J lost 6 bases; unmatched junction nucleotides: 3. Germline CDR1 reads MNHEY; CDR2 reads SVGEGT. The CDR3 contains 14 residues. The CDR3 is CASSYGGTGDGYTF. CDR3 in DNA: TGTGCCAGCAGTTACGGCGGGACAGGGGATGGCTACACCTTC.

This chain connects TRBV6-2 or TRBV6-3 to TRBJ1-1, with 7 bases aligning to TRBD1. The J segment lost 4 bases and the V segment lost 7 bases, leaving 18 bases of the junction unmatched. Germline values: CDR1 MNHEY, CDR2 SVGEGT. This CDR3 region has 17 residues. The chain's CDR3 is CASTPPRTGARGTEAFF. The CDR3 region has the DNA TGTGCCAGCACCCCACCCCGCACAGGGGCGCGAGGCACTGAAGCTTTCTTT.

The chain combines TRBV9 with TRBJ1-1, with D possibly being TRBD1 (6 bases). CDR3 length: 15 amino acids. V lost 0 bases, J lost 3 bases, and 12 bases lay in between. Looked up from germline, CDR1 is SGDLS and CDR2 is YYNGEE. The CDR3 protein is CASSVDGGAYTEAFF. The CDR3 DNA reads TGTGCCAGCAGCGTAGATGGGGGGGCTTACACTGAAGCTTTCTTT.

The rearrangement uses TRBV10-3 and TRBJ2-1; 9 positions match TRBD1. Germline trimming cut 2 bases from V and 5 bases from J; bases unmatched to any gene: 10. This CDR3 spans 17 amino acids. In germline, CDR1 is ENHRY, CDR2 SYGVKD. In DNA form, the CDR3 reads TGTGCCATCAGTGAGCCCCGACAGGGGGGGGGTAACAATGAGCAGTTCTTC. Protein product: CAISEPRQGGGNNEQFF.

Here the CDR3 reads CASSPTRGGGVDTQYF. CDR3 DNA: TGTGCCAGCAGCCCCACCCGGGGGGGAGGAGTAGATACGCAGTATTTT. This sequence joins TRBV9 and TRBJ2-3, with 8 bases aligning to TRBD2. The CDR3 consists of 16 residues. Germline values: CDR1 SGDLS, CDR2 YYNGEE. V lost 4 bases to trimming and J lost 5 bases; unmatched junction nucleotides: 12.

The V gene is TRBV3-1 (or the pseudogene TRBV3-2), the J gene TRBJ2-7, with D uncertain. Germline CDR1 is LGHDT and CDR2 is YNNKEL (reference sequence). The length of the CDR3 is 11 residues. Trimming left V 2 bases short and J 3 bases short, with 2 bases between. The CDR3 loop reads CASSQLYEQYF. Here the CDR3 DNA reads TGTGCCAGCAGCCAACTCTACGAGCAGTACTTC.

This CDR3 is CASSVSSGRYNEQFF. CDR3 sequence (DNA): TGTGCCAGCAGCGTTTCTAGCGGGAGATACAATGAGCAGTTCTTC. The V and J genes are TRBV7-6 and TRBJ2-1; TRBD2 matches 10 bases. The germline V gene has CDR1 SGHVS and CDR2 FNYEAQ. V shed 5 bases, J shed 4 bases, and the junction held 5 bases outside the gene matches. The CDR3 covers 15 residues.

The chain uses TRBV18 and TRBJ2-2; no definite D call. The ends were cut back, 1 base at V and 7 bases at J, with 7 bases in the middle. The CDR3 loop spans 13 amino acids. Germline values: CDR1 KGHSH, CDR2 LQKENI. The CDR3 coding sequence is TGTGCCAGCTCACCACGGAGAGGCGGGGAGCTGTTTTTT. Amino acid sequence: CASSPRRGGELFF.

The chain couples TRBV7-9 to TRBJ2-7, with D hard to call. The length of the CDR3 is 14 residues. Germline-derived CDR1 and CDR2 are SEHNR and FQNEAQ (reference sequence). Between the trimmed V and J ends, which lost 2 bases and 3 bases, there was a span of 11 bases. CDR3 loop: CASSLLQNNYEQYF. CDR3 in DNA: TGTGCCAGCAGCTTACTACAGAACAACTACGAGCAGTACTTC.